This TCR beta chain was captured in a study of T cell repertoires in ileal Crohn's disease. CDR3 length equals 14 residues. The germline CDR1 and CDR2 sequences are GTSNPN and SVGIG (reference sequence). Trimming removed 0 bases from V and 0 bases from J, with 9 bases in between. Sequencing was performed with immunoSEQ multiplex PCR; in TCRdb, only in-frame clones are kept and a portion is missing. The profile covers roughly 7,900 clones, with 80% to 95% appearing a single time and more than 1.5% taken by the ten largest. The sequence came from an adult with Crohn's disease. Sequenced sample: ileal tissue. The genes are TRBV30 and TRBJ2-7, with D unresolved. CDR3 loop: CAWSVRWSSYEQYF. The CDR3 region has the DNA TGTGCCTGGAGTGTAAGGTGGAGCTCCTACGAGCAGTACTTC.